Here is one T cell receptor (beta chain) with its context. The sample comes from a study of monozygotic twins with inflammatory bowel disease. CDR3 size: 13 residues. Germline assignment: CDR1 SGHRS and CDR2 YFSETQ. Eight distinct reactions (per sample) were used to make the cDNA. Following a re-call of the 5' RACE reads, TCRdb has one entry per CDR3 protein and lacks DNA. Its table lists around 220,000 distinct CDR3 sequences. V is TRBV5-1 and J is TRBJ2-2. The receptor was isolated from a human donor with ulcerative colitis or Crohn's disease, or a healthy co-twin of an affected twin (not recorded which). The sequencing input was blood. This CDR3 reads CASSFGDTGELFF. Based on the CDR3 plus reference TRBV5-1 and TRBJ2-2, the full variable domain is KAGVTQTPRYLIKTRGQQVTLSCSPISGHRSVSWYQQTPGQGLQFLFEYFSETQRNKGNFPGRFSGRQFSNSRSEMNVSTLELGDSALYLCASSFGDTGELFFGEGSRLTVL.